What follows are 7 T cell receptor beta chains derived from one specimen sequenced in a study of blood T cell repertoires in COVID-19. This table comes from immunoSEQ multiplex PCR, and its TCRdb copy is limited to in-frame clones, with some not included. Among 200,000 to 300,000 clones, approximately 90% were seen once, and the ten largest hold 3% to 4.5%. Sequences were obtained from peripheral blood. The receptor set was obtained from a woman in her forties with acute or convalescent COVID-19.

The CDR3 spells CASSSAGQVYGYTF. The CDR3 DNA sequence: TGTGCCAGCAGCTCTGCGGGACAGGTCTATGGCTACACCTTC. The V call is TRBV9, the J call TRBJ1-2, with 8 bases lining up with TRBD1. V gave up 4 bases and J gave up 4 bases; unmatched junction bases: 6. There are 14 residues in the CDR3. Germline CDR1 reads SGDLS; CDR2 reads YYNGEE.

This clone was counted a single time. The rearrangement links TRBV30 to TRBJ2-2; D call uncertain. Looked up from germline, CDR1 is GTSNPN and CDR2 is SVGIG (reference sequence). The CDR3 has 13 residues. Deletions cut 3 bases from V and 7 bases from J, with 12 bases between. The CDR3, as DNA: TGTGCCTGGAGCCAAACCCACAGCGGGGAGCTGTTTTTT. Translation gives CAWSQTHSGELFF.

The CDR3 sequence is CASSAAGTGNTEAFF. The CDR3 DNA reads as TGTGCCAGTAGTGCCGCCGGGACAGGGAACACTGAAGCTTTCTTT. The chain has TRBV19 and TRBJ1-1; 8 bases are shared with TRBD1. J was trimmed by 1 base and V by 5 bases; bases with no gene match: 6. CDR3 length: 15 residues. From germline, CDR1 is LNHDA and CDR2 SQIVND (reference sequence).

This clone has only one observation. This chain joins TRBV6-5 and TRBJ2-2; 10 bases fit TRBD1. The CDR3 covers 15 residues. The V gene's germline CDR1 is MNHEY and CDR2 SVGAGI. V lost 7 bases, J lost 6 bases, and 8 bases stayed unmatched. The chain's CDR3 is CASTRGQGKAGELFF. The CDR3 DNA reads TGTGCCAGCACCAGGGGACAGGGGAAGGCCGGGGAGCTGTTTTTT.

This chain connects TRBV19 to TRBJ1-5, with 9 bases that match TRBD1. CDR3 size: 17 residues. Germline assignment: CDR1 LNHDA and CDR2 SQIVND (reference sequence). V gave up 3 bases and J gave up 2 bases; unmatched junction bases: 8. The CDR3 DNA is TGTGCCAGTAGTATCGGCCCGGGACAGGGACGCAATCAGCCCCAGCATTTT. Amino acid sequence: CASSIGPGQGRNQPQHF.

The chain carries TRBV11-2 and TRBJ1-2; a possible D gene is TRBD1 (6 bases). CDR1 is SGHAT and CDR2 is FQNNGV in the germline V gene. CDR3 length equals 19 residues. V was clipped by 4 bases and J by 2 bases, with 26 bases between them. CDR3 protein: CASSSWGQVGKRPNYGYTF. The DNA for the CDR3 is TGTGCCAGCAGCTCGTGGGGGCAAGTCGGCAAACGACCGAACTATGGCTACACCTTC.

The rearrangement links TRBV19 to TRBJ1-6, with a weak D call TRBD1 (5 bases). The CDR3 is 15 amino acids. CDR1 is LNHDA, CDR2 SQIVND, per germline (reference sequence). V was trimmed by 6 bases and J by 7 bases, leaving 16 bases between them. The chain's CDR3 is CASSDRAGMNSPLHF. The CDR3 coding sequence is TGTGCCAGTAGCGATCGGGCAGGGATGAATTCACCCCTCCACTTT.